The source of this TCR beta chain is a study of T cell changes during pregnancy in multiple sclerosis. TCRdb keeps only in-frame clones here, not all; method: immunoSEQ multiplex PCR. Of tens of thousands of clones detected, 93% appear once; the ten largest clones hold more than 2.5%. From germline, CDR1 is MDHEN and CDR2 SYDVKM. CDR3 size: 14 residues. The V end was cut by 8 bases, the J end by 4 bases, with 15 bases between. This TCR came from a female donor with multiple sclerosis, enrolled in a pregnancy study. The chain recombines TRBV28 with TRBJ1-5; D is ambiguous. The material was peripheral blood, obtained in the second trimester of pregnancy. The CDR3 reads CASVRGTLNQPQHF. The CDR3 DNA follows: TGTGCCAGCGTGAGAGGCACCCTAAATCAGCCCCAGCATTTT. Combining the CDR3 with reference TRBV28 and TRBJ1-5 gives the whole variable domain DVKVTQSSRYLVKRTGEKVFLECVQDMDHENMFWYRQDPGLGLRLIYFSYDVKMKEKGDIPEGYSVSREKKERFSLILESASTNQTSMYLCASVRGTLNQPQHFGDGTRLSIL.